This TCR beta chain is from a study of blood T cell repertoires in COVID-19. Study as a whole: Donors in the United States, Italy and Spain gave samples during acute or convalescent COVID-19. The analysed material was cDNA or gDNA that came from T cells, B-cell-depleted T cells, or PBMCs.

Authors' analysis steps: Reference gene primers were amplified, and this amplification served to estimate nucleated cell counts. The protocol was immunoSEQ multiplex PCR, while the TCRdb copy is restricted to in-frame clones and leaves out a portion. From that table come the V and J calls and clone size; the DNA was used to work out D and trimming. Among some 45,000 clones listed, roughly 80% were seen once. Looked up from germline, CDR1 is SNHLY and CDR2 is FYNNEI. Trimming cost V 5 bases and J 6 bases; bases outside gene matches: 10. This CDR3 has 16 amino acids. The specimen was peripheral blood. This TCR was sampled from a human donor in a cohort sampled during active COVID-19. The genes are TRBV2 and TRBJ1-6; the match to TRBD1 covers 7 bases. The DNA of the CDR3 is TGTGCCAGCAGTCAAGAACCGGGGACAGCTAATTCACCCCTCCACTTT. Amino acids: CASSQEPGTANSPLHF.